The next 30 T cell receptor beta chains were all read from a single sample in a study of blood T cells in healthy people across ages (dated by TCRdb to the mid-2010s). The library was prepared using 5' RACE. Instrument used: Illumina HiSeq 2500. A second roughly 6 to 12 cycle PCR used a sample-barcoded 5' primer and a J-beta primer mix. The public sequencing data were trimmed at Q25 with fastp and processed into clonotypes with MiXCR by TCRdb, which kept only in-frame beta chains. CDR3 protein duplicates are merged, each entry listing the most common genes and DNA. The sample table shows hundreds of thousands of distinct CDR3 sequences, and around 25% are seen once. The ten largest clones capture 9.4% of the sample. This same sample was also taken into another study, of T cells of mothers and their children.

The specimen sequenced was blood. The origin of the receptors is a boy younger than 18 in good health.

The CDR3 nucleotides are TGTGCCAGCAGCCCGCGGCTACCAGGGGAGACCCAGTACTTC. Its protein is CASSPRLPGETQYF. The J gene is TRBJ2-5, the V gene TRBV7-9, with D maybe TRBD1 (5 bases). Trimming took off 5 bases at V and 5 bases at J, with 15 bases between the two ends. The CDR3 has 14 residues. The V gene's germline CDR1 is SEHNR and CDR2 FQNEAQ (reference sequence).

The chain uses TRBV5-1 and TRBJ1-3; D ambiguous. Trimming removed 4 bases at V and 0 bases at J, with 11 bases between. The CDR3 is 15 amino acids. Germline loops: CDR1 SGHRS, CDR2 YFSETQ. The CDR3 nucleotides are TGCGCCAGCAGCATTGACTGGAGCTCTGGAAACACCATATATTTT. Its translation: CASSIDWSSGNTIYF. The full variable domain, with the rest looked up from reference TRBV5-1 and TRBJ1-3, is KAGVTQTPRYLIKTRGQQVTLSCSPISGHRSVSWYQQTPGQGLQFLFEYFSETQRNKGNFPGRFSGRQFSNSRSEMNVSTLELGDSALYLCASSIDWSSGNTIYFGEGSWLTVV.

As to this clonotype: Germline is not matched at one junction end, which may reflect a read error. The chain is built from TRBV14 and TRBJ1-1; D possibly corresponds to TRBD1 (5 bases). CDR1 is SGHDN, CDR2 FVKESK, per germline. The CDR3 is 15 residues long. The CDR3: CAGSPLLTGNTEAFF. For the CDR3, the DNA is TGTGCCGGCAGCCCACTATTAACAGGGAACACTGAAGCTTTCTTT.

V gene TRBV2 combines with J gene TRBJ2-5; 10 bases map to TRBD2. Matching the DNA end better, TRBJ2-1 makes the J call doubtful. Germline lookup yields CDR1 SNHLY and CDR2 FYNNEI. The CDR3 has 14 amino acids. In DNA, the CDR3 is TGTGCCAGCCTAGAAGCGGGGGGGCAGAATGAGCAGTTCTTC. The encoded protein is CASLEAGGQNEQFF.

This clonotype occurred a few times. The V gene is TRBV7-2, the J gene TRBJ2-7; D may be TRBD1 (6 bases). The J call may be faulty, since TRBJ2-1 better matches the DNA end. The CDR3 spans 14 residues. Per germline, CDR1 SGHTA and CDR2 FQGNSA. CDR3 DNA sequence: TGTGCCAGCAACGTGCAGGGGCCCAACAATGAGCAGTTCTTC. This sequence encodes CASNVQGPNNEQFF.

This clonotype was seen only a few times. The CDR3 loop is CSAVGEGLSYEQYF. In nucleotides, the CDR3 is TGCAGTGCCGTCGGAGAGGGCCTCTCCTACGAGCAGTACTTC. J is TRBJ2-7 and V is TRBV20-1; possible D gene TRBD2, 5 bases. V was clipped by 6 bases and J by 0 bases, with 15 bases between them. CDR1 is DFQATT and CDR2 is SNEGSKA in the germline V gene (reference sequence). The CDR3 covers 14 residues.

This chain joins TRBV5-1 and TRBJ2-6; TRBD2 is a possible D gene (5 bases). The CDR3 runs to 16 residues. Germline V lookup: CDR1 SGHRS, CDR2 YFSETQ. Trimming left V 3 bases short and J 0 bases short, with 10 bases between. The CDR3 reads CASSSEGLSGANVLTF. For the CDR3, the DNA is TGCGCCAGCAGCTCCGAGGGTCTCTCTGGGGCCAACGTCCTGACTTTC.

The chain uses TRBV7-8 and TRBJ2-5; possibly TRBD1 for D (6 bases). V was cut by 5 bases and J by 5 bases, with 18 bases left in between. The CDR3 is 15 residues long. Germline V gene lookup returns CDR1 SGHVS and CDR2 FQNEAQ. The CDR3 coding sequence is TGTGCCAGCAGCCCGAGTGGGGGCCCGCATGAGACCCAGTACTTC. It yields the protein CASSPSGGPHETQYF.

V usage is TRBV3-1 and J usage is TRBJ2-2, with 9 bases aligning to TRBD2. The junction had 4 bases not matched to a gene; V was cut back by 1 base and J by 1 base. Per germline, CDR1 LGHDT and CDR2 YNNKEL (reference sequence). CDR3 length: 17 amino acids. In nucleotides, the CDR3 is TGTGCCAGCAGCCAAGGGCCTAGCGGGAAGAACACCGGGGAGCTGTTTTTT. It yields the protein CASSQGPSGKNTGELFF. Full variable domain (remainder filled in from reference TRBV3-1 and TRBJ2-2): DTAVSQTPKYLVTQMGNDKSIKCEQNLGHDTMYWYKQDSKKFLKIMFSYNNKELIINETVPNRFSPKSPDKAHLNLHINSLELGDSAVYFCASSQGPSGKNTGELFFGEGSRLTVL.

This clonotype was found a few times. The chain employs TRBV12-3 or TRBV12-4 and TRBJ2-7; 13 bases agree with TRBD2. V was clipped by 5 bases and J by 5 bases; unmatched bases: 3. CDR3 size: 14 residues. The CDR3 nucleotides are TGTGCCAGCAGTGTCGGACTAGCGGGGGACGAGCAGTACTTC. It specifies CASSVGLAGDEQYF.

The gene calls are TRBV27 and TRBJ1-2; D perhaps matches TRBD1 (6 bases). The germline V and J ends were trimmed by 0 bases and 2 bases, with 7 bases remaining between them. CDR3 length: 14 residues. Germline V gene lookup returns CDR1 MNHEY and CDR2 SMNVEV (reference sequence). Here the CDR3 reads CASSLSDRNYGYTF. The DNA for the CDR3 is TGTGCCAGCAGTTTATCTGACAGGAACTATGGCTACACCTTC.

The chain links TRBV6-2 or TRBV6-3 to TRBJ1-5; TRBD1 agrees at 9 bases. The trim removed 2 bases at V and 0 bases at J, leaving 8 bases unmatched. The CDR3 length is 18 residues. Germline loops: CDR1 MNHEY, CDR2 SVGEGT. CDR3 protein: CASSYTTGGSYSNQPQHF. In DNA form, the CDR3 reads TGTGCCAGCAGTTACACCACAGGGGGCTCTTATAGCAATCAGCCCCAGCATTTT.

Comments on this clonotype: One end of the junction is discordant with germline, which a read error may explain. J is TRBJ2-1 and V is TRBV7-7; D possibly uses TRBD1 or TRBD2 (5 bases each). The J call may be faulty, since TRBJ2-5 better matches the DNA end. Germline CDR1 is SSHAT and CDR2 is FNYEAQ (reference sequence). The CDR3 has 15 residues. CDR3 bases: TGTGCTAGCAGCTACGGGGCCATAACGGGCGAGACCCAGTACTTC. Residues: CASSYGAITGETQYF.

In this sample, this clonotype turned up many times. This rearrangement joins TRBV5-4 to TRBJ2-5; no clear D. Germline V CDR1 and CDR2: SGHNT, YYREEE (reference sequence). Trimming shortened V by 2 bases and J by 4 bases, and 9 bases separated the two germline ends. The CDR3 has 13 residues. The CDR3 DNA reads as TGTGCCAGCAGCTTTACAGTCCGAGAGACCCAGTACTTC. Residues: CASSFTVRETQYF.

The sample holds a few counts of this clonotype. One junction end disagrees with the germline gene, perhaps due to a read error. This chain uses TRBV7-7 with TRBJ2-1; 8 bases are shared with TRBD2. Germline V gene sequence: CDR1 SSHAT, CDR2 FNYEAQ (reference sequence). This CDR3 comprises 15 residues. CDR3 DNA sequence: TGTGCTAGCAGCCCCAGCGGGAGCACCAGCAATGAGCAGTTCTTC. Translated, it gives CASSPSGSTSNEQFF.

The chain combines TRBV9 with TRBJ2-5, with a tentative D call TRBD2 (5 bases). In germline, CDR1 is SGDLS, CDR2 YYNGEE. The CDR3 length is 16 residues. Trimming pared 0 bases from V and 4 bases from J, leaving 16 bases between. Written as DNA, the CDR3 is TGTGCCAGCAGCGTAGGAGGACTCAAGGCGGGAGAGACCCAGTACTTC. This sequence encodes CASSVGGLKAGETQYF. Filled out from reference TRBV9 and TRBJ2-5, the complete variable domain reads DSGVTQTPKHLITATGQRVTLRCSPRSGDLSVYWYQQSLDQGLQFLIQYYNGEERAKGNILERFSAQQFPDLHSELNLSSLELGDSALYFCASSVGGLKAGETQYFGPGTRLLVL.

This clonotype has more than one count but fewer than ten. The V call is TRBV12-3 or TRBV12-4, the J call TRBJ2-5; D is unclear. V gave up 3 bases and J gave up 0 bases, with 14 bases separating them. There are 16 residues in the CDR3. CDR3 coding DNA: TGTGCCAGCAGTTTTCAGTCAGGAAATAACCAAGAGACCCAGTACTTC. Amino acid sequence: CASSFQSGNNQETQYF.

In the case of this clonotype: Because the CDR3 is missing its conserved closing phenylalanine or tryptophan, this is likely a read error. This chain uses TRBV12-3 or TRBV12-4 with TRBJ2-3, with D uncertain. CDR3 length: 13 amino acids. Trimming removed 6 bases from V and 0 bases from J, with 7 bases in between. The CDR3 bases are TGTGCCAGCAGGTATGCAAGCACAGATACGCAGTATTCT. It codes for CASRYASTDTQYS.

On this clonotype: The junction departs from the called germline gene at one end, perhaps through a read error. The chain couples TRBV6-5 to TRBJ2-5; 15 nucleotides match TRBD2. CDR3 size: 15 residues. CDR1 and CDR2 (germline): MNHEY, SVGAGI. In nucleotides, the CDR3 is TGTGCCAGCACACGGACTAGCGGGAGGGCCTTTGAGCAGCTCTTC. This gives the protein CASTRTSGRAFEQLF.

This clonotype has more than one count but fewer than ten. The rearrangement joins TRBV29-1 to TRBJ2-7; D not certain. TRBJ2-5 matches the DNA end more closely, so the J call is doubtful. Per germline, CDR1 SQVTM and CDR2 ANQGSEA. This CDR3 comprises 13 residues. Here the CDR3 reads CSVEGRAEETQYF. The CDR3 nucleotides are TGCAGCGTTGAGGGTCGGGCGGAAGAGACCCAGTACTTC.

This clonotype was counted at least ten times. This chain connects TRBV7-2 to TRBJ2-5; D gene ambiguous. Germline V gene data show CDR1 as SGHTA and CDR2 as FQGNSA. Trimming removed 6 bases at V and 4 bases at J, with 9 bases between. CDR3 length equals 12 residues. CDR3 sequence: CASSHGGETQYF. The CDR3 nucleotides read TGTGCCAGCAGTCACGGCGGAGAGACCCAGTACTTC.

The rearrangement uses TRBV6-5 and TRBJ1-1; D possibly corresponds to TRBD1 (5 bases). This CDR3 comprises 13 residues. Germline assignment: CDR1 MNHEY and CDR2 SVGAGI. V lost 6 bases to trimming and J lost 6 bases, with 14 bases between them. The CDR3 bases are TGTGCCAGCAGGCCCGGGACTCCCGCTGAAGCTTTCTTT. Translating it yields CASRPGTPAEAFF.

The chain combines TRBV3-1 with TRBJ2-7; 13 bases are shared with TRBD2. V lost 4 bases, J lost 7 bases, and 10 bases stayed unmatched. The CDR3 contains 16 residues. CDR1 is LGHDT and CDR2 is YNNKEL in the germline V gene (reference sequence). CDR3 nucleotides: TGTGCCAGCAGCCCCCAACCGGGACTAGCGGGACGGGAGCAGTACTTC. It encodes CASSPQPGLAGREQYF.

The chain is built from TRBV28 and TRBJ2-7, with D hard to call. The CDR3 has 12 residues. The germline CDR1 and CDR2 sequences are MDHEN and SYDVKM. V lost 2 bases, J lost 4 bases, and 6 bases lay in between. CDR3: CASSLRQYEQYF. For the CDR3, the DNA is TGTGCCAGCAGTTTACGTCAATACGAGCAGTACTTC.

This clonotype turned up a few times. The chain links TRBV29-1 to TRBJ1-2; the match to TRBD1 covers 9 bases. The germline CDR1 and CDR2 sequences are SQVTM and ANQGSEA. Trimming removed 4 bases from V and 5 bases from J; junction bases left unmatched: 8. The CDR3 loop spans 14 amino acids. In nucleotides, the CDR3 is TGCAGCGTTGTTGGACGGACAGGGGATTATGGCTACACCTTC. This gives the protein CSVVGRTGDYGYTF.

This clonotype turned up a few times. This rearrangement joins TRBV7-3 to TRBJ2-7, with D unresolved. The J call is doubtful: the DNA matches TRBJ2-1 better. The CDR3 has 13 amino acids. CDR1 SGHTA and CDR2 FQGTGA come from the germline V gene. The CDR3 loop reads CASSLNYYNEQFF. CDR3 DNA: TGTGCCAGCAGCTTAAATTATTACAATGAGCAGTTCTTC.

The genes are TRBV11-1 and TRBJ2-5; D is perhaps TRBD2 (5 bases). CDR1 and CDR2 from the germline V gene are SGHAT and FQDESV (reference sequence). Trimming removed 0 bases from V and 7 bases from J, with 12 bases in between. This CDR3 is built from 14 residues. CDR3 coding DNA: TGTGCCAGCAGCTTAGCGCCTAGCAAAGGGACCCAGTACTTC. Its protein product is CASSLAPSKGTQYF.

The V call is TRBV19, the J call TRBJ1-5; TRBD1 might be the D (6 bases). This CDR3 comprises 18 residues. Trimming stripped 11 bases from V and 4 bases from J, with 30 bases between. CDR1 is LNHDA and CDR2 is SQIVND in the germline V gene (reference sequence). The CDR3 sequence is CASETSDRILIGNQPQHF. For the CDR3, the DNA is TGTGCCTCCGAAACCTCCGACAGGATATTGATTGGGAATCAGCCCCAGCATTTT.

This clonotype turned up a few times. The V and J genes are TRBV15 and TRBJ2-5, with D tentatively TRBD1 (6 bases). V dropped 0 bases and J dropped 7 bases, with 18 bases sitting between them. This CDR3 has 16 amino acids. Germline V gene data show CDR1 as LNHNV and CDR2 as YYDKDF (reference sequence). CDR3 nucleotide sequence: TGTGCCACCAGCAGAGATTTTGAGGGGAAAGGGGGGACCCAGTACTTC. Translation gives CATSRDFEGKGGTQYF.

This clonotype was recorded once. CDR3 region: CASSSRDLVQETQYF. The CDR3 nucleotides read TGCGCCAGCAGCTCCCGGGACTTAGTCCAAGAGACCCAGTACTTC. J is TRBJ2-5 and V is TRBV4-1, with D perhaps matching TRBD2 (6 bases). The germline gives CDR1 MGHRA, CDR2 YSYEKL. With 5 bases removed from V and 1 base from J, the gap between germline ends came to 14 bases. There are 15 residues in the CDR3.